This TCR beta chain is from a study of T cell repertoires in cytomegalovirus infection. Overall study: Evidence of both CMV infection and a matching HLA type came from public TCR beta signatures.

MiXCR, applied by TCRdb to the reads, yields one record per CDR3 protein. The data contain approximately 1,000,000 distinct CDR3 sequences, less than 40% of them seen just once; the ten biggest clones take up more than 13%. This clonotype was detected a few times. The antigen remains unidentified. Sequencing was performed on cultured CD8+ T cells from PBMCs, taken from culture after CMV antigen stimulation. The TCR sequence derives from a human donor in good health (CMV status not recorded). Some clones in this sample may be carry-over from other donors' samples.

The CDR3 is CASSPRTSGTTDTQYF. As DNA, the CDR3 is TGCGCCAGCAGTCCCCGGACTAGCGGGACCACAGATACGCAGTATTTT. The chain links TRBV4-3 to TRBJ2-3; 12 bases agree with TRBD2. V lost 6 bases and J lost 2; bases outside the gene matches: 6. This CDR3 is 16 amino acids long. Germline CDR1 reads LGHNA; CDR2 reads YSLEER.